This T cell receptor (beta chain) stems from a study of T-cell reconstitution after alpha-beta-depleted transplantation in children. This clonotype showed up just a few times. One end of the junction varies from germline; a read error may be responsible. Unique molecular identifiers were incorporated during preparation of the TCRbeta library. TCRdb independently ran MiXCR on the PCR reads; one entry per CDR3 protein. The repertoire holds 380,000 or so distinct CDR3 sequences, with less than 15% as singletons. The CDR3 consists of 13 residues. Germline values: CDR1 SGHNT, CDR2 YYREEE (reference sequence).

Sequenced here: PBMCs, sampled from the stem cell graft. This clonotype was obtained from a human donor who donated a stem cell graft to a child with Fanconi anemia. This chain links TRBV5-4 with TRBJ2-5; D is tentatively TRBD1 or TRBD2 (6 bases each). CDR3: CVSSLQGGETQYF. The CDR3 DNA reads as TGTGTCAGCAGCCTTCAAGGGGGGGAGACCCAGTACTTC.